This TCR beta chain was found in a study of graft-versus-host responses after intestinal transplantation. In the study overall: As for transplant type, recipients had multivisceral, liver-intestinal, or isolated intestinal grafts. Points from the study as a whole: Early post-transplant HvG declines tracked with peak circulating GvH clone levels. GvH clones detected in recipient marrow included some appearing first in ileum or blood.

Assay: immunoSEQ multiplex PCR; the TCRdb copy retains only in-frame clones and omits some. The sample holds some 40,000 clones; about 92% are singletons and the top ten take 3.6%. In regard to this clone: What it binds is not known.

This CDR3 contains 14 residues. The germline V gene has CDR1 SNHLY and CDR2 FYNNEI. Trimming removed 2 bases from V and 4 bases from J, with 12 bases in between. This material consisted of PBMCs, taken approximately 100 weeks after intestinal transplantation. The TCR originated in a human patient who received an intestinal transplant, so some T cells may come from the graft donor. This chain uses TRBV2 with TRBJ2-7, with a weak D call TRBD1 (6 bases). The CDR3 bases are TGTGCCAGCAGTGAACGGGACATTCCTTACGAGCAGTACTTC. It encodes CASSERDIPYEQYF.